These T cell receptor beta chains were read from a single sample in a study of CD8+CD57+ T cells in acquired aplastic anemia. A single record per CDR3 protein comes from TCRdb applying MiXCR to the reads. Of 300,000 or so distinct CDR3 sequences in the sample, approximately 57% were seen once. The sequencing sample was made of sorted CD4+, CD8+, or CD8+CD57+ T cells (not recorded which) from PBMCs. The origin of the receptors is a human donor with aplastic anemia. CDR3s include the opening cysteine and the closing phenylalanine or tryptophan. Fields, in order: V gene, D gene, J gene, clone size, CDR3 DNA, CDR3 protein. The D gene is left open where the match is weak. Only part of the rows carry a size: once, few, many, or a class if the clone is expanded.

v_gene: TRBV10-3
d_gene: NA
j_gene: TRBJ2-7
abundance: many
CDR3nt: TGTGCCATCATGCAGGGCAGAAGGGACGAGCAGTACTTC
CDR3aa: CAIMQGRRDEQYF

v_gene: TRBV7-2
d_gene: NA
j_gene: TRBJ2-7
abundance: NA
CDR3nt: TGTGCCAGCAGGCGCAGAAGCCTTGGATACGAGCAGTACTTC
CDR3aa: CASRRRSLGYEQYF

v_gene: TRBV20-1
d_gene: NA
j_gene: TRBJ1-2
abundance: NA
CDR3nt: TGCAGTGCTAGGGGGGGGTCCACTGGCTACACCTTC
CDR3aa: CSARGGSTGYTF

v_gene: TRBV19
d_gene: NA
j_gene: TRBJ1-5
abundance: many
CDR3nt: TGTGCCAGTAATCTGGGGAATAGCAATCAGCCCCAGCATTTT
CDR3aa: CASNLGNSNQPQHF

v_gene: TRBV29-1
d_gene: NA
j_gene: TRBJ2-1
abundance: few
CDR3nt: TGCAGCGTTGAAATGTCTAGCGTTCTTATTGAGCAGTTCTTC
CDR3aa: CSVEMSSVLIEQFF

v_gene: TRBV7-2
d_gene: TRBD2
j_gene: TRBJ2-7
abundance: NA
CDR3nt: TGTGCCAGCAGCAAAACCGGGACTAGTACATCCGAGCAGTACTTC
CDR3aa: CASSKTGTSTSEQYF

v_gene: TRBV7-9
d_gene: TRBD1
j_gene: TRBJ2-5
abundance: NA
CDR3nt: TGTGCCAGCAGCTTTAAGGGACAGGGTGAGGAGACCCAGTACTTC
CDR3aa: CASSFKGQGEETQYF

v_gene: TRBV5-4
d_gene: TRBD2
j_gene: TRBJ2-7
abundance: NA
CDR3nt: TGTGCCAGCAGAGACGGACTAGCGGGAGGCGAGCAGTACTTC
CDR3aa: CASRDGLAGGEQYF

v_gene: TRBV19
d_gene: TRBD2
j_gene: TRBJ2-1
abundance: many
CDR3nt: TGTGCCAGTAGTATAAGTTTCACTAGCGGCATAATGGAAGTAGATGAGCAGTTCTTC
CDR3aa: CASSISFTSGIMEVDEQFF

v_gene: TRBV29-1
d_gene: NA
j_gene: TRBJ2-1
abundance: many
CDR3nt: TGCAGCGCCTCCGAGGGGACATACAATGAGCAGTTCTTC
CDR3aa: CSASEGTYNEQFF

v_gene: TRBV7-9
d_gene: TRBD2
j_gene: TRBJ2-7
abundance: once
CDR3nt: TGTGCCAGCAGCCGTCTAGCGGGTGCGAGCTCCTACGAGCAGTACTTC
CDR3aa: CASSRLAGASSYEQYF

v_gene: TRBV5-1
d_gene: TRBD1
j_gene: TRBJ2-1
abundance: NA
CDR3nt: TGCGCCAGCAGCTTGGGGACAGGGAGTGGTGAGCAGTTCTTC
CDR3aa: CASSLGTGSGEQFF

v_gene: TRBV19
d_gene: NA
j_gene: TRBJ2-7
abundance: NA
CDR3nt: TGTGCCAGTAGTATTGAAGGAGGTGGGTACGAGCAGTACTTC
CDR3aa: CASSIEGGGYEQYF

v_gene: TRBV11-2
d_gene: TRBD2
j_gene: TRBJ2-7
abundance: many
CDR3nt: TGTGCCAGCAGCTTTTTGGGGACTAGCGGGAGTTACGAGCAGTACTTC
CDR3aa: CASSFLGTSGSYEQYF

v_gene: TRBV19
d_gene: NA
j_gene: TRBJ1-5
abundance: many
CDR3nt: TGTGCCAGGTGGACGTCGGGAGGGCCCCAGCATTTT
CDR3aa: CARWTSGGPQHF

v_gene: TRBV29-1
d_gene: NA
j_gene: TRBJ1-1
abundance: NA
CDR3nt: TGCAGCGTGGGGACCGCAGGGTGGCGAGATGAAGCTTTCTTT
CDR3aa: CSVGTAGWRDEAFF

v_gene: TRBV20-1
d_gene: NA
j_gene: TRBJ2-7
abundance: NA
CDR3nt: TGCAGTGCTAGAGGCGCCAGGGAGTACGAGCAGTACTTC
CDR3aa: CSARGAREYEQYF

v_gene: TRBV19
d_gene: TRBD1
j_gene: TRBJ1-1
abundance: many
CDR3nt: TGTGCCAGTAGTAGGGGACAGGTGAACACTGAAGCTTTCTTT
CDR3aa: CASSRGQVNTEAFF

v_gene: TRBV6-1
d_gene: NA
j_gene: TRBJ2-3
abundance: many
CDR3nt: TGTGCCAGCAGTGAGAAGGTCACAGATACGCAGTATTTT
CDR3aa: CASSEKVTDTQYF

v_gene: TRBV20-1
d_gene: TRBD1
j_gene: TRBJ2-1
abundance: NA
CDR3nt: TGCAGTGCTAGAACAGGGGTTGGGCAGTTCTTC
CDR3aa: CSARTGVGQFF

v_gene: TRBV12-3/TRBV12-4
d_gene: TRBD2
j_gene: TRBJ2-2
abundance: NA
CDR3nt: TGTGCCAGCAGTATGACTAGCGGGGAGCTGCTTTTT
CDR3aa: CASSMTSGELLF

v_gene: TRBV7-2
d_gene: NA
j_gene: TRBJ2-7
abundance: NA
CDR3nt: TGTGCCAGCAGCAAACTACCGGGAGCCTACGAGCAGTACTTC
CDR3aa: CASSKLPGAYEQYF

v_gene: TRBV25-1
d_gene: NA
j_gene: TRBJ1-2
abundance: NA
CDR3nt: TGTGCCAGCAGTGAAACAGGACCCCTTTTACATGGCTACACCTTC
CDR3aa: CASSETGPLLHGYTF

v_gene: TRBV7-3
d_gene: TRBD2
j_gene: TRBJ2-7
abundance: few
CDR3nt: TGTGCCAGCAGCGCCCTAGCGGGAGTCAGCGAGCAGTACTTC
CDR3aa: CASSALAGVSEQYF

v_gene: TRBV5-1
d_gene: TRBD1
j_gene: TRBJ2-7
abundance: NA
CDR3nt: TGCGCCAGCAGCTTGGTAGGGACAGGGGTCGAGCAGTACTTC
CDR3aa: CASSLVGTGVEQYF

v_gene: TRBV5-4
d_gene: NA
j_gene: TRBJ2-7
abundance: many
CDR3nt: TGTGCCAGCAGTCCCGGCGGCGGGGGCCTCCTTTACGAGCAGTACTTC
CDR3aa: CASSPGGGGLLYEQYF

v_gene: TRBV20-1
d_gene: NA
j_gene: TRBJ1-5
abundance: NA
CDR3nt: TGCAGTGTTACGGGACGGGTTACAAATCAGCCCCAGCATTTT
CDR3aa: CSVTGRVTNQPQHF

v_gene: TRBV5-6
d_gene: TRBD2
j_gene: TRBJ2-3
abundance: once
CDR3nt: TGTGCCAGCAGCTTCTCTAGCGGGGCCCTCTCCCACACGCAGTATTTT
CDR3aa: CASSFSSGALSHTQYF

v_gene: TRBV25-1
d_gene: NA
j_gene: TRBJ1-5
abundance: many
CDR3nt: TGTGCCAGCAGTGATCCCGGGAGCAATCAGCCCCAGCATTTT
CDR3aa: CASSDPGSNQPQHF

v_gene: TRBV12-3/TRBV12-4
d_gene: NA
j_gene: TRBJ1-2
abundance: few
CDR3nt: TGTGCCAGCAGACCAAGGGTCGACGGGACCTATGGCTACACCTTC
CDR3aa: CASRPRVDGTYGYTF

v_gene: TRBV7-2
d_gene: TRBD1
j_gene: TRBJ1-2
abundance: NA
CDR3nt: TGTGCCAGCAGCACAACAGGGGCGAGTGGCTACACCTTC
CDR3aa: CASSTTGASGYTF

v_gene: TRBV15
d_gene: NA
j_gene: TRBJ1-1
abundance: NA
CDR3nt: TGTGCCACCAGCAGAGCGTTCGGGACCGCAAACACTGAAGCTTTCTTT
CDR3aa: CATSRAFGTANTEAFF

v_gene: TRBV2
d_gene: NA
j_gene: TRBJ1-1
abundance: few
CDR3nt: TGTGCCAGCAGTGTTCCCTGGCAGTCTTACACTGAAGCTTTCTTT
CDR3aa: CASSVPWQSYTEAFF

v_gene: TRBV15
d_gene: NA
j_gene: TRBJ1-2
abundance: few
CDR3nt: TGTGCCACCAGCAGAGATCTTGGTTTCGACGGGCGCCACGGCTACACCTTC
CDR3aa: CATSRDLGFDGRHGYTF

v_gene: TRBV24-1
d_gene: TRBD1
j_gene: TRBJ1-6
abundance: few
CDR3nt: TGTGCCACCAGTGGTACGACAGGGGGCGTGAAGAATTCACCCCTCCACTTT
CDR3aa: CATSGTTGGVKNSPLHF

v_gene: TRBV6-5
d_gene: NA
j_gene: TRBJ1-6
abundance: NA
CDR3nt: TGTGCCAGCAGCCCCAATAGGTCCTATAATTCACCCCTCCACTTT
CDR3aa: CASSPNRSYNSPLHF

v_gene: TRBV19
d_gene: NA
j_gene: TRBJ2-7
abundance: NA
CDR3nt: TGTGCCAGTAGTCCCTCTGCTCAGCAGGGCGAGCAGTACTTC
CDR3aa: CASSPSAQQGEQYF

v_gene: TRBV20-1
d_gene: TRBD1
j_gene: TRBJ1-5
abundance: NA
CDR3nt: TGCAGTGCCAAGGGACAGGGGAGCAATCAGCCCCAGCATTTT
CDR3aa: CSAKGQGSNQPQHF

v_gene: TRBV3-1
d_gene: NA
j_gene: TRBJ2-4
abundance: few
CDR3nt: TGTGCCAGCAGCCCTGGTGGTGTGACCAAAAACATTCAGTACTTC
CDR3aa: CASSPGGVTKNIQYF

v_gene: TRBV6-5
d_gene: NA
j_gene: TRBJ2-3
abundance: NA
CDR3nt: TGTGCCAGCAGCCCAACGGCTAGCACAGATACGCAGTATTTT
CDR3aa: CASSPTASTDTQYF

v_gene: TRBV7-6
d_gene: NA
j_gene: TRBJ1-2
abundance: many
CDR3nt: TGTGCCAGCAGCCCGGGCGGGATAGGATGGCAGGCCCAGGGCAGCCCAGTAACTAACTATGGCTACACCTTC
CDR3aa: CASSPGGIGWQAQGSPVTNYGYTF

v_gene: TRBV29-1
d_gene: TRBD1
j_gene: TRBJ1-2
abundance: NA
CDR3nt: TGCAGCGTGGGGGGACAGAGTAACTATGGCTACACCTTC
CDR3aa: CSVGGQSNYGYTF

v_gene: TRBV5-1
d_gene: NA
j_gene: TRBJ2-7
abundance: few
CDR3nt: TGCGCCAGCAGCGCCGGACACAGCTACGAGCAGTACTTC
CDR3aa: CASSAGHSYEQYF

v_gene: TRBV12-5
d_gene: NA
j_gene: TRBJ1-6
abundance: NA
CDR3nt: TGTGCTAGTGGTTTGGTAGGGGAGGGTCGATCACCCCTCCACTTT
CDR3aa: CASGLVGEGRSPLHF

v_gene: TRBV5-8
d_gene: NA
j_gene: TRBJ1-3
abundance: many
CDR3nt: TGTGCCAGCAGCTTGGCTGGCAGCTCTGGAAACACCATATATTTT
CDR3aa: CASSLAGSSGNTIYF

v_gene: TRBV7-9
d_gene: NA
j_gene: TRBJ1-2
abundance: NA
CDR3nt: TGTGCCAGCAGCTTAGGGGGATCGAGGTTTAACTATGGCTACACCTTC
CDR3aa: CASSLGGSRFNYGYTF

v_gene: TRBV7-2
d_gene: NA
j_gene: TRBJ2-7
abundance: NA
CDR3nt: TGTGCCAGCAGCCCCTTGCTGACGGGTGCCTACGAGCAGTACTTC
CDR3aa: CASSPLLTGAYEQYF

v_gene: TRBV29-1
d_gene: TRBD1
j_gene: TRBJ1-3
abundance: NA
CDR3nt: TGCAGCGCCCAGGGGGCCAGCTTTGGAAACACCATACATTTT
CDR3aa: CSAQGASFGNTIHF

v_gene: TRBV29-1
d_gene: NA
j_gene: TRBJ2-2
abundance: many
CDR3nt: TGCAGCGTTGGAGGCGGGACCGGGGAGCTGTTTTTT
CDR3aa: CSVGGGTGELFF

v_gene: TRBV7-9
d_gene: NA
j_gene: TRBJ2-5
abundance: many
CDR3nt: TGTGCCAGCAGCTTAGGGCTAGATGGGACCCAGTACTTC
CDR3aa: CASSLGLDGTQYF

v_gene: TRBV6-1
d_gene: NA
j_gene: TRBJ1-6
abundance: NA
CDR3nt: TGTGCCAGCAGCCCGACGGGACTCCGTGATTCACCCCTCCACTTT
CDR3aa: CASSPTGLRDSPLHF

v_gene: TRBV5-1
d_gene: NA
j_gene: TRBJ2-3
abundance: many
CDR3nt: TGCGCCAGCCGCGGGGACTCAGATACGCAGTATTTT
CDR3aa: CASRGDSDTQYF

v_gene: TRBV2
d_gene: TRBD2
j_gene: TRBJ2-5
abundance: many
CDR3nt: TGTGCCAGCAGTGCGACTAGCGGGCCCAAGTACTTC
CDR3aa: CASSATSGPKYF

v_gene: TRBV27
d_gene: TRBD1
j_gene: TRBJ2-6
abundance: NA
CDR3nt: TGTGCCAGCAGGCCGGGACAGGGGACCGGGGCCAACGTCCTGACTTTC
CDR3aa: CASRPGQGTGANVLTF